The clone carrying this T cell receptor (beta chain) has a handful of counts. The data belong to a study of type 1 regulatory T cells. Study-level information: T-allo10 is an in vitro-generated, Tr1-enriched CD4 T cell product specific for alloantigen.

This CDR3 contains 15 residues. Trimming took 5 bases from V and 1 from J; bases not matched to a gene: 5. Germline V gene data show CDR1 as MNHEY and CDR2 as SVGAGI. TCRdb called the reads again in MiXCR, with one record for every CDR3 protein. The table records 80,000 to 100,000 distinct CDR3 sequences, 25% to 40% of them present only once. The receptor was isolated from a human donor in good health. The V and J genes are TRBV6-5 and TRBJ1-2; TRBD1 matches at 9 bases. Sequencing was carried out using CD4+ T cells, either the whole sample or a sorted fraction (not recorded which). The DNA of the CDR3 is TGTGCCAGCAGTCCCGGGACAGGGAGTAACTATGGCTACACCTTC. Its protein is CASSPGTGSNYGYTF.